This TCR beta chain originates from a study of blood T cell repertoires in COVID-19. Study-level information: COVID-19 samples collected from the United States, Italy and Spain covered acute and convalescent phases. The cDNA or gDNA used as material had been derived from T cells, B-cell-depleted T cells, or PBMCs.

In the authors' workflow: Amplification of reference gene primers was used by the study to estimate nucleated cell counts. This table comes from immunoSEQ multiplex PCR, and its TCRdb copy is limited to in-frame clones, with some not included. D and trimming come from the DNA, and the V and J calls and clone size come from that table. The top ten clones hold under 3.5% of a sample with 250,000 to 350,000 clones, 85% to 90% of them seen once. Germline V lookup: CDR1 SEHNR, CDR2 FQNEAQ (reference sequence). This CDR3 contains 16 residues. V was clipped by 5 bases and J by 5 bases, with 21 bases between them.

The gene calls are TRBV7-9 and TRBJ2-5; D possibly corresponds to TRBD1 (6 bases). This clonotype was sampled from a woman under 40 with COVID-19, enrolled during active disease. The source material was peripheral blood. The CDR3 here is CASSPVQQGNIETQYF. DNA for the CDR3: TGTGCCAGCAGCCCAGTTCAACAGGGAAATATTGAGACCCAGTACTTC.